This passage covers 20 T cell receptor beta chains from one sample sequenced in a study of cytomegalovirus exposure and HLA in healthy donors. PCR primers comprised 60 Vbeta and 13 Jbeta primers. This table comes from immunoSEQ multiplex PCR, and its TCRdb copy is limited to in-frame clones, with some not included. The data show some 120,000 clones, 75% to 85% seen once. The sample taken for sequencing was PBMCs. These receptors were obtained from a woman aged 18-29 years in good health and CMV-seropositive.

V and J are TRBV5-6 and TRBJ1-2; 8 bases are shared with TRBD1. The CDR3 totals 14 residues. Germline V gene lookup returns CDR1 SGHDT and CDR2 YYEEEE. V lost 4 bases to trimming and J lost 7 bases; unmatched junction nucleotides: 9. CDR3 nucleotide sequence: TGTGCCAGCAGCCCGACAGGGGACTTTCGTGGCTACACCTTC. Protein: CASSPTGDFRGYTF.

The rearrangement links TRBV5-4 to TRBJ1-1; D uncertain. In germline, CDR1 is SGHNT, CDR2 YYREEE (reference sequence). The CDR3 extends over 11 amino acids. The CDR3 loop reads CASRWYARPFF. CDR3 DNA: TGTGCAAGCCGCTGGTATGCCAGGCCTTTCTTT.

The CDR3 DNA is TGTGCCAGTAGTATAGGGAGAACAGCCTGGGGAGACACTGAAGCTTTCTTT. It translates to CASSIGRTAWGDTEAFF. The chain uses TRBV19 and TRBJ1-1; D not certain. CDR1 and CDR2 from the germline V gene are LNHDA and SQIVND (reference sequence). V lost 1 base to trimming and J lost 3 bases, with 18 bases between them. The CDR3 spans 17 residues.

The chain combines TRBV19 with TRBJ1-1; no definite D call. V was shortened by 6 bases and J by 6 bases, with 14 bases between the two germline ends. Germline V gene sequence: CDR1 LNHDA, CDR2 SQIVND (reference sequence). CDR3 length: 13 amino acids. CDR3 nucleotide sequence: TGTGCCAGTAGGAACCGACCCGGGGCTGAAGCTTTCTTT. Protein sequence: CASRNRPGAEAFF.

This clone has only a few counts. Written as DNA, the CDR3 is TGTGCCAGCAGCCTTCAAGGGGGTGATGGCTACACCTTC. It is translated as CASSLQGGDGYTF. The chain carries TRBV5-4 and TRBJ1-2, with a possible D match to TRBD1 (6 bases). V shed 4 bases and J shed 6 bases, with 13 bases lying between them. This CDR3 is 13 amino acids long. The germline V gene encodes CDR1 SGHNT and CDR2 YYREEE (reference sequence).

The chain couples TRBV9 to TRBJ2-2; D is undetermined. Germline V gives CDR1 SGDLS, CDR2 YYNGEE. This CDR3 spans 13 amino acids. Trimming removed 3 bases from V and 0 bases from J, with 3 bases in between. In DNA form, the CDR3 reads TGTGCCAGCAGCGCTTCGAACACCGGGGAGCTGTTTTTT. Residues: CASSASNTGELFF.

CDR3 sequence: CASSFDSTTEAFF. The CDR3 DNA follows: TGTGCCAGCAGCTTCGACAGCACCACTGAAGCTTTCTTT. This chain uses TRBV7-3 with TRBJ1-1; D might be TRBD1 (5 bases). The length of the CDR3 is 13 residues. Trimming stripped 3 bases from V and 4 bases from J, with 9 bases between. CDR1 SGHTA and CDR2 FQGTGA come from the germline V gene.

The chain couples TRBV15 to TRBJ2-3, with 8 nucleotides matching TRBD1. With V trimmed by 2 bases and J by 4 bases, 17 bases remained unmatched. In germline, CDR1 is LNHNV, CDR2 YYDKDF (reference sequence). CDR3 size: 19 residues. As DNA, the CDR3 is TGTGCCACCAGCAGAACTCCAAAACTCAGGACAGGGAGCCCAGATACGCAGTATTTT. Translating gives CATSRTPKLRTGSPDTQYF.

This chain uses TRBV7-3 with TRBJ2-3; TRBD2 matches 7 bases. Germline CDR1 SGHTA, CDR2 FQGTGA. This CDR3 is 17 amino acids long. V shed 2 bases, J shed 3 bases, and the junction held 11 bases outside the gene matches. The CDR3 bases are TGTGCCAGCAGCTTAGTAGGAAGCGGGATAGGGACAGATACGCAGTATTTT. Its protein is CASSLVGSGIGTDTQYF.

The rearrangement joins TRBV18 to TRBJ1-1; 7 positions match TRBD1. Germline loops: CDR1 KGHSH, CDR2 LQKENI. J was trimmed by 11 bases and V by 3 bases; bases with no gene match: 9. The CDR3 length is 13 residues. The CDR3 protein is CASSPDRAAEAFF. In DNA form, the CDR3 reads TGTGCCAGCTCACCCGACAGGGCTGCAGAGGCTTTCTTT.

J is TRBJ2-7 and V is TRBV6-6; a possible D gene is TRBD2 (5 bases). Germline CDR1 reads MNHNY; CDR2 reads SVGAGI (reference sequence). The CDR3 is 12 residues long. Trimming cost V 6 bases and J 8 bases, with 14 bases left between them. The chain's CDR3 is CASSLLDSKQYF. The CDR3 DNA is TGTGCCAGCAGCCTACTGGACTCTAAGCAGTACTTC.

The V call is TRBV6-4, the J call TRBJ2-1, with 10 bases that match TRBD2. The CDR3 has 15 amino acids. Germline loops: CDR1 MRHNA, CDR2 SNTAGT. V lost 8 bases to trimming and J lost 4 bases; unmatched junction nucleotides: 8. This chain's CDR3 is CASREREGLYNEQFF. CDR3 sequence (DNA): TGTGCCAGCCGGGAGCGGGAGGGACTATACAATGAGCAGTTCTTC.

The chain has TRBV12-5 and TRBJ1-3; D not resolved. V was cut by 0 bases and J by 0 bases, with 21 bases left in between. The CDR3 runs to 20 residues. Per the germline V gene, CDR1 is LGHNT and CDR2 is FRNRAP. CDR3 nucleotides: TGTGCTAGTGGTTTGGTACCGGCGCCGCTGGACTGGATCTCTGGAAACACCATATATTTT. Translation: CASGLVPAPLDWISGNTIYF.

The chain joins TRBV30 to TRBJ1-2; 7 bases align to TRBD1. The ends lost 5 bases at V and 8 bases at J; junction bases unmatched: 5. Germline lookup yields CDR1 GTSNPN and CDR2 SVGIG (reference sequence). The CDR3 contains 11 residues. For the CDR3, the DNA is TGTGCCTGGTCACAGGGGTGGGGCTACACCTTC. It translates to CAWSQGWGYTF.

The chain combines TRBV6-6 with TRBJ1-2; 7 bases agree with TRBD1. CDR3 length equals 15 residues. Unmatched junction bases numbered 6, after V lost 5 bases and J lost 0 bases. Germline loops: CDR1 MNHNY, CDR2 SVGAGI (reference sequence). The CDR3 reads CASSQTGTANYGYTF. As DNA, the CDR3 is TGTGCCAGCAGTCAAACCGGGACAGCTAACTATGGCTACACCTTC.

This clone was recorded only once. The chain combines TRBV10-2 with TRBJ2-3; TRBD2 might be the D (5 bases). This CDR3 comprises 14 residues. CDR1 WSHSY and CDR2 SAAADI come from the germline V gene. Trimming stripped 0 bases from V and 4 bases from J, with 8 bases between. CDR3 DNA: TGCGCCAGCAGTGAGTCTAGCGCGGCAGATACGCAGTATTTT. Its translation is CASSESSAADTQYF.

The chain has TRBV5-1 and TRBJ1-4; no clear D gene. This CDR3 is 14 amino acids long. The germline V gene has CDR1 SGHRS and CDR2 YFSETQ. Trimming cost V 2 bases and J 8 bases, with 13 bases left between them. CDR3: CASSLGGEEEKLFF. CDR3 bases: TGCGCCAGCAGCTTAGGAGGAGAAGAAGAAAAACTGTTTTTT.

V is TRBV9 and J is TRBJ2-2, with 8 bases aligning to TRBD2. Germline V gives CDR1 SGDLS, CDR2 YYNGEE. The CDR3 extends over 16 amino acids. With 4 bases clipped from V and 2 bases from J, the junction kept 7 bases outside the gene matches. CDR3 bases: TGTGCCAGCAGCCCTGGACTAGCCCTCAACACCGGGGAGCTGTTTTTT. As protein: CASSPGLALNTGELFF.

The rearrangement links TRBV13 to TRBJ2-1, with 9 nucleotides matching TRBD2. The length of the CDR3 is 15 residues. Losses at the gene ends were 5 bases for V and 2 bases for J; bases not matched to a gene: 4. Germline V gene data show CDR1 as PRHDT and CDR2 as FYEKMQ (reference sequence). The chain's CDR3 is CASSATSGPYNEQFF. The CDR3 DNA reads TGTGCCAGCAGCGCAACTAGCGGGCCCTACAATGAGCAGTTCTTC.

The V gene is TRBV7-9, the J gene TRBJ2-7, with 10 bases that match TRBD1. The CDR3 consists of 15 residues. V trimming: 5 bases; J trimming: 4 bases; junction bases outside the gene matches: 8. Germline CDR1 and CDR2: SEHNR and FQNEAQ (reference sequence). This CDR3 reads CASSRGDRGWYEQYF. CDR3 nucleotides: TGTGCCAGCAGCCGTGGGGACAGGGGTTGGTACGAGCAGTACTTC.